Described below is a single TCR beta chain sequence and its context. Its antigen is as yet unknown. The data derive from a study of T cell responses to AZD1222 COVID-19 vaccine. The table came from immunoSEQ multiplex PCR; TCRdb's copy has only in-frame clones and leaves some out. The profile shows 150,000 to 200,000 clones, 85% to 90% of them singletons. CDR1 LGHDT and CDR2 YNNKEL come from the germline V gene (reference sequence). Trimming took off 0 bases at V and 6 bases at J, with 8 bases between the two ends. The CDR3 spans 13 residues. General observations from the study: There were repertoire samples only from the period after the peak T cell response.

The sample here was peripheral blood, taken 28 days after the second AZD1222 dose. The TCR originated in an adult who received the AZD1222 COVID-19 vaccine. V usage is TRBV3-1 (or the pseudogene TRBV3-2) and J usage is TRBJ1-2; TRBD1 might be the D (5 bases). Written as DNA, the CDR3 is TGTGCCAGCAGCCAAGACAGGGTTGATGGCTACACCTTC. Its translation: CASSQDRVDGYTF.